The 22 T cell receptor beta chains in this list originate from one sample, sequenced in a study of human T cells and chemical hapten exposure. One entry per CDR3 protein results from TCRdb running MiXCR on the RACE reads. The data show 150,000 to 200,000 distinct CDR3 sequences, with 25% to 30% seen just once and around 1.9% held by the top ten. As for time point: patch test 3, about 24 weeks after DPC sensitization. Documented treatment: therapeutic diphenylcyclopropenone sensitization with weekly scalp DPC. Sequencing used whole blood, obtained in connection with sensitization to the hapten diphenylcyclopropenone (DPC). These receptors all stem from a woman younger than 35 with alopecia areata. Some clones in this sample may be carry-over from other donors' samples.

This clonotype was seen only a few times. V is TRBV11-1 and J is TRBJ2-3, with D possibly matching TRBD2 (6 bases). The V end lost 1 base, the J end lost 6 bases, and 8 bases lay between the germline ends. The CDR3 runs to 13 residues. The germline gives CDR1 SGHAT, CDR2 FQDESV (reference sequence). CDR3 nucleotide sequence: TGTGCCAGCAGCTTAGGACTAGACGATACGCAGTATTTT. Translated: CASSLGLDDTQYF. The full variable domain, rest sourced from reference TRBV11-1 and TRBJ2-3, is EAEVAQSPRYKITEKSQAVAFWCDPISGHATLYWYRQILGQGPELLVQFQDESVVDDSQLPKDRFSAERLKGVDSTLKIQPAELGDSAMYLCASSLGLDDTQYFGPGTRLTVL.

This clonotype has a handful of counts. The V call is TRBV20-1, the J call TRBJ1-5; D is unclear. Germline CDR1 DFQATT, CDR2 SNEGSKA (reference sequence). The V end was cut by 0 bases, the J end by 11 bases, with 11 bases between. This CDR3 spans 12 amino acids. The CDR3 DNA follows: TGCAGTGCTAGAGAAGGGTTTAGCACCCAGCATTTT. Protein sequence: CSAREGFSTQHF.

The chain uses TRBV4-1 and TRBJ2-5, with a tentative D call TRBD2 (5 bases). The germline V gene has CDR1 MGHRA and CDR2 YSYEKL. This CDR3 comprises 15 residues. Deletions cut 3 bases from V and 0 bases from J, with 11 bases between. CDR3 in amino acids: CASSHLDLYQETQYF. The CDR3 DNA reads as TGCGCCAGCAGCCACCTGGACTTGTACCAAGAGACCCAGTACTTC.

This clonotype has just a few counts. The chain is built from TRBV3-1 and TRBJ2-4; tentative D call: TRBD1 (6 bases). Germline loops: CDR1 LGHDT, CDR2 YNNKEL (reference sequence). The CDR3 runs to 18 residues. With 0 bases removed from V and 7 bases from J, the gap between germline ends came to 22 bases. The CDR3 region is CASSQDPRTARFINIQYF. In DNA form, the CDR3 reads TGTGCCAGCAGCCAAGACCCCCGGACAGCCCGATTTATTAACATTCAGTACTTC. The variable domain in full, completed from reference TRBV3-1 and TRBJ2-4, reads DTAVSQTPKYLVTQMGNDKSIKCEQNLGHDTMYWYKQDSKKFLKIMFSYNNKELIINETVPNRFSPKSPDKAHLNLHINSLELGDSAVYFCASSQDPRTARFINIQYFGAGTRLSVL.

This clonotype has a single count. The CDR3 DNA is TGTGCCAGCAGGCAGGACAGATTGAACACTGAAGCTTTCTTT. The encoded protein is CASRQDRLNTEAFF. The V call is TRBV27, the J call TRBJ1-1, with D tentatively TRBD1 (6 bases). The germline CDR1 and CDR2 sequences are MNHEY and SMNVEV (reference sequence). Trimming removed 6 bases from V and 0 bases from J, with 11 bases in between. The CDR3 loop spans 14 amino acids.

This clonotype turned up a few times. The gene calls are TRBV14 and TRBJ1-1, with a tentative D call TRBD1 (5 bases). The CDR3 is 14 amino acids. CDR1 SGHDN and CDR2 FVKESK come from the germline V gene. The ends were cut back, 4 bases at V and 0 bases at J, with 9 bases in the middle. CDR3 nucleotide sequence: TGTGCCAGCAGCCTATTAGGGGTGAACACTGAAGCTTTCTTT. It specifies CASSLLGVNTEAFF.

This clonotype was seen a handful of times. The chain recombines TRBV10-3 with TRBJ1-1; weak D call: TRBD1 (5 bases). V was pared by 2 bases and J by 0 bases, with 7 bases between. Germline V lookup: CDR1 ENHRY, CDR2 SYGVKD. The CDR3 has 14 residues. CDR3 in amino acids: CAISEVDMNTEAFF. In DNA form, the CDR3 reads TGTGCCATCAGTGAGGTGGACATGAACACTGAAGCTTTCTTT.

CDR3 loop: CASSEIDAAEAFF. In DNA form, the CDR3 reads TGCGCCAGCAGTGAGATCGACGCAGCTGAAGCTTTCTTT. The gene calls are TRBV10-2 and TRBJ1-1; D gene uncertain. This CDR3 spans 13 amino acids. Germline CDR1 is WSHSY and CDR2 is SAAADI. Trimming left V 2 bases short and J 6 bases short, with 10 bases between.

The gene calls are TRBV2 and TRBJ2-7; D remains unclear. V lost 6 bases and J lost 3, with 3 bases in between. This CDR3 is built from 10 residues. The germline V gene encodes CDR1 SNHLY and CDR2 FYNNEI. CDR3 in DNA: TGTGCCAGCAGCCACTACGAGCAGTACTTC. Its translation is CASSHYEQYF.

This clonotype has just a few counts. This sequence joins TRBV7-2 and TRBJ2-3; D gene unclear. V lost 7 bases to trimming and J lost 2 bases, with 16 bases between them. This CDR3 is 15 amino acids long. Germline V gene data show CDR1 as SGHTA and CDR2 as FQGNSA. The CDR3 DNA reads TGTGCCAGCAACGCGGACGGAATACTCACAGATACGCAGTATTTT. Translating it yields CASNADGILTDTQYF.

V gene TRBV20-1 combines with J gene TRBJ1-1, with TRBD1 identical over 7 bases. Germline lookup yields CDR1 DFQATT and CDR2 SNEGSKA (reference sequence). V dropped 5 bases and J dropped 0; count of bases not matched to a gene: 9. This CDR3 contains 15 residues. Here the CDR3 reads CSAPTGTAMNTEAFF. The CDR3 nucleotides are TGCAGTGCTCCGACCGGGACAGCTATGAACACTGAAGCTTTCTTT.

V and J are TRBV7-2 and TRBJ2-1, with TRBD2 matching 10 bases. V lost 6 bases and J lost 4; bases outside the gene matches: 6. This CDR3 region has 15 residues. Germline lookup yields CDR1 SGHTA and CDR2 FQGNSA. In nucleotides, the CDR3 is TGTGCCAGCAGACCGGGACTAGCGCGGTACAATGAGCAGTTCTTC. Encoded protein: CASRPGLARYNEQFF.

This chain uses TRBV7-3 with TRBJ1-6; 12 nucleotides line up with TRBD1. CDR1 and CDR2 from the germline V gene are SGHTA and FQGTGA. This CDR3 spans 16 amino acids. V was pared by 4 bases and J by 10 bases, with 8 bases of the junction left unmatched. CDR3 nucleotides: TGTGCCAGCAGCTCCGGGACAGGGGGCGTGTTGTCACCCCTCCACTTT. Encoded protein: CASSSGTGGVLSPLHF.

The chain combines TRBV9 with TRBJ2-1; D may be TRBD2 (6 bases). Germline CDR1 SGDLS, CDR2 YYNGEE. V was cut by 0 bases and J by 4 bases, with 8 bases left in between. This CDR3 region has 14 residues. The CDR3 sequence is CASSVAGVYNEQFF. The CDR3 nucleotides read TGTGCCAGCAGCGTAGCGGGAGTGTACAATGAGCAGTTCTTC.

This clonotype turned up a few times. This chain joins TRBV2 and TRBJ1-3; D is uncertain. CDR3 length: 14 amino acids. Trimming cost V 6 bases and J 1 base, with 10 bases left between them. Germline-derived CDR1 and CDR2 are SNHLY and FYNNEI. CDR3 bases: TGTGCCAGCAGGAGTCGTCCTTCTGGAAACACCATATATTTT. It codes for CASRSRPSGNTIYF.

The rearrangement links TRBV9 to TRBJ1-1; 8 bases fit TRBD1. The germline gives CDR1 SGDLS, CDR2 YYNGEE. V lost 0 bases to trimming and J lost 6 bases; unmatched junction nucleotides: 7. This CDR3 has 15 residues. CDR3 bases: TGTGCCAGCAGCGTAGGGTCAGGGGGCTTCGCTGAAGCTTTCTTT. Translation gives CASSVGSGGFAEAFF.

This clonotype was counted between two and nine times. The chain couples TRBV4-1 to TRBJ1-1, with D tentatively TRBD1 (6 bases). V gave up 1 base and J gave up 5 bases, with 11 bases separating them. The CDR3 has 14 amino acids. Germline V gene sequence: CDR1 MGHRA, CDR2 YSYEKL. In nucleotides, the CDR3 is TGCGCCAGCAGCCAAGTTGAAGGGGGAACTGAAGCTTTCTTT. Translation: CASSQVEGGTEAFF.

The chain couples TRBV29-1 to TRBJ2-3; 7 bases align to TRBD1. The CDR3 length is 14 residues. Germline CDR1 reads SQVTM; CDR2 reads ANQGSEA. V was pared by 4 bases and J by 3 bases, with 7 bases of the junction left unmatched. The CDR3 region is CSVGRGQGTDTQYF. DNA for the CDR3: TGCAGCGTTGGAAGGGGGCAAGGGACAGATACGCAGTATTTT.

This clonotype was observed a handful of times. The V and J genes are TRBV6-1 and TRBJ2-1; possible D gene TRBD2, 5 bases. V lost 3 bases to trimming and J lost 4 bases, with 16 bases between them. Germline loops: CDR1 MNHNS, CDR2 SASEGT. This CDR3 comprises 16 residues. The CDR3 here is CASSEKRISFYNEQFF. The DNA for the CDR3 is TGTGCCAGCAGTGAGAAGCGGATTTCTTTTTACAATGAGCAGTTCTTC.

V usage is TRBV2 and J usage is TRBJ2-5, with a tentative D call TRBD2 (5 bases). Between the trimmed V and J ends, which lost 11 bases and 4 bases, there was a span of 14 bases. The CDR3 is 12 amino acids. The germline CDR1 and CDR2 sequences are SNHLY and FYNNEI. The CDR3 coding sequence is TGTGCCGGCTCCGTGGAGGCAGAGACCCAGTACTTC. This translates into CAGSVEAETQYF.

The chain uses TRBV27 and TRBJ2-7, with 11 nucleotides matching TRBD2. Trimming removed 5 bases from V and 1 base from J; junction bases left unmatched: 4. CDR3 length equals 15 residues. From germline, CDR1 is MNHEY and CDR2 SMNVEV (reference sequence). The CDR3 DNA follows: TGTGCCAGCAGTCCGACTAGCGGGGTTTCCTACGAGCAGTACTTC. Protein: CASSPTSGVSYEQYF.

This clonotype appeared a few times. The chain uses TRBV5-1 and TRBJ2-5, with D hard to call. The CDR3 contains 13 residues. V lost 0 bases and J 1 base, leaving 4 bases between the germline ends. The germline CDR1 and CDR2 sequences are SGHRS and YFSETQ. The CDR3 loop reads CASSLGFQETQYF. The DNA of the CDR3 is TGCGCCAGCAGCTTGGGTTTCCAAGAGACCCAGTACTTC. Using reference TRBV5-1 and TRBJ2-5 for the parts outside the CDR3, the full variable domain is KAGVTQTPRYLIKTRGQQVTLSCSPISGHRSVSWYQQTPGQGLQFLFEYFSETQRNKGNFPGRFSGRQFSNSRSEMNVSTLELGDSALYLCASSLGFQETQYFGPGTRLLVL.